The sequence of this T cell receptor beta chain was determined in a study of blood T cell repertoires in COVID-19 (dated by TCRdb to about 2020). Looking at the study overall: Collaborator samples came from the United States, Italy and Spain and covered acute and convalescent phases of COVID-19. The prospective study material was composed of cDNA or gDNA derived from T cells, B-cell-depleted T cells, or PBMCs. Deeply sampled blood TCRbeta repertoires from subjects exposed to, actively infected with, or recovered from COVID-19 were included in the dataset. The repertoires were released in a freely available public database intended as a resource for research on the immune response to SARS-CoV-2. Samples were obtained from the ongoing ImmuneRACE study (first 160 participants) and from over 1,000 subjects provided by 6 global collaborators. Sample metadata almost always included a de-identified subject ID, COVID-19 status, age in years and sex. Where available, HLA class I and class II types were taken from metadata supplied by the sample provider and were not determined by assay-based typing.

The immunoSEQ Assay, a bias-controlled multiplex PCR, was used to amplify TCRbeta CDR3 regions from genomic DNA. Turning to the authors' computational methods: Nucleated cell counts per sample were estimated from amplification of reference gene primers within the assay. Sequence reads were collapsed and filtered to measure the absolute abundance of every unique TCRbeta CDR3 rearrangement. For each sample, productive Simpson clonality was calculated by taking the square root of Simpson's diversity index across productive rearrangements. This is the immuneACCESS table as TCRdb keeps it, with only in-frame sequences that have V and J called. A part of the clones is gone; compared with another copy, unresolved V genes explain less than half, and the rest is unexplained. V, J and clone size are those of that table, while D and trimming were read from the DNA. The sample table records approximately 220,000 clones; 82% of these occur just once. The ten most abundant clones make up approximately 4.5% of the sample.

To note about this clone: The antigen it recognizes is unknown. Within one base of it there is no much larger clone, and no base qualities were kept.

The collaborating institutions used their own protocols to collect whole blood in K2EDTA tubes. For TCRbeta analysis, collaborators shipped samples as frozen whole blood, isolated PBMCs, or DNA extracted from either of those sample types. Looking up the germline V gene yields CDR1 SNHLY and CDR2 FYNNEI. Reading from cysteine to phenylalanine, the CDR3 counts 13 amino acids. Only CDR3 DNA is held: 39 bases, read in frame from base 1. Ends trimmed: V by 3 bases, J by 4 bases; bases unmatched to a gene: 2. Overall study results and their limits: The quantity of clinical and demographic metadata differed by source and by participant and was supplied without curation.

Material: peripheral blood. This sequence was found in a woman between 65 and 79 years old with acute or convalescent COVID-19. The chain is made from TRBV2 and TRBJ1-1; a stretch of 7 junction bases matches TRBD1. Here is the DNA: TGTGCCAGCAGTGATTACAGGGGCACTGAAGCTTTCTTT. This is translated as CASSDYRGTEAFF.